A single sample gave rise to the 29 T cell receptor beta chains below, sequenced in a study of read filtering for tumor transcriptome and immune sequencing (dated by TCRdb to the early 2020s). TCRdb records Illumina HiSeq 4000 as the sequencer. Starting from around 420 ng RNA, TCR libraries were constructed with the Immunoverse kit using molecular barcoded adaptors that cover the alpha/delta and beta/gamma chains. The public sequencing data were trimmed at Q25 with fastp and processed into clonotypes with MiXCR by TCRdb, which kept only in-frame beta chains. Records with the same CDR3 protein are collapsed into one entry carrying the most frequent genes and DNA. The table for this sample lists some 38,000 distinct CDR3 sequences; 14% of them were counted only once. The ten most abundant clones make up 5.5% to 7% of the sample. Input material: a population of CD138-negative cells sorted from bone marrow. The cell subset or site label here, explained by the study, means: bone marrow mononuclear cells depleted of CD138+ plasma/myeloma cells by negative magnetic selection. These receptors came from a donor aged 40 or over with multiple myeloma.

This clonotype was detected many times. CDR3 protein: CASSQGQNTYEQYF. The CDR3 DNA sequence: TGTGCCAGCAGCCAAGGACAGAACACCTACGAGCAGTACTTC. This chain uses TRBV3-1 with TRBJ2-7, with a weak D call TRBD1 (5 bases). The CDR3 totals 14 residues. V lost 1 base and J lost 2, with 9 bases in between. Germline V gene sequence: CDR1 LGHDT, CDR2 YNNKEL (reference sequence).

The table lists this clonotype with many counts. The genes are TRBV5-1 and TRBJ2-5, with 11 bases identical to TRBD2. V trimming: 2 bases; J trimming: 2 bases; junction bases outside the gene matches: 2. The V gene's germline CDR1 is SGHRS and CDR2 YFSETQ. The CDR3 covers 15 residues. The CDR3 here is CASSFGTSGQETQYF. DNA for the CDR3: TGCGCCAGCAGCTTCGGGACTAGCGGACAAGAGACCCAGTACTTC.

This clonotype was detected ten times or more. The rearrangement joins TRBV19 to TRBJ1-5; D call uncertain. Trimming took off 6 bases at V and 0 bases at J, with 15 bases between the two ends. This CDR3 comprises 16 residues. CDR1 is LNHDA, CDR2 SQIVND, per germline (reference sequence). The DNA for the CDR3 is TGTGCCAGTAGGAAAGGAGACATTTTTAGCAATCAGCCCCAGCATTTT. Its protein product is CASRKGDIFSNQPQHF.

With regard to this clonotype: This could be a read error, since a much larger clone is one nucleotide away. The J gene is TRBJ2-3, the V gene TRBV20-1, with TRBD2 identical over 14 bases. CDR1 and CDR2 (germline): DFQATT, SNEGSKA (reference sequence). The CDR3 is 16 residues long. DNA for the CDR3: TGCAGTGCTCGACCGGGACTAGCGGGGGAGGCAGATACGCCGTATTTT. Translation: CSARPGLAGEADTPYF.

This clonotype was found many times. The rearrangement joins TRBV5-1 to TRBJ2-5; unclear D gene. The V and J ends lost 0 bases and 5 bases respectively, with 5 bases between them. This CDR3 is built from 12 residues. Germline V gene sequence: CDR1 SGHRS, CDR2 YFSETQ. CDR3 residues: CASSLVEETQYF. DNA of the CDR3: TGCGCCAGCAGCTTGGTGGAGGAGACCCAGTACTTC.

This clonotype was seen repeatedly, ten times or more. The chain couples TRBV11-1 to TRBJ1-6; D possibly corresponds to TRBD1 (5 bases). The CDR3 is made up of 17 amino acids. V lost 3 bases, J lost 0 bases, and 12 bases lay in between. The germline CDR1 and CDR2 sequences are SGHAT and FQDESV (reference sequence). CDR3 nucleotides: TGTGCCAGCAGCTTCGGGACCGGGAGCTCCTATAATTCACCCCTCCACTTT. Protein sequence: CASSFGTGSSYNSPLHF.

This clonotype was counted ten times or more. The chain carries TRBV6-5 and TRBJ2-1, with TRBD2 matching over 7 bases. The CDR3 has 15 amino acids. Germline lookup yields CDR1 MNHEY and CDR2 SVGAGI. After removal of 6 bases from V and 1 base from J, the junction contained 6 bases not matched to a gene. DNA for the CDR3: TGTGCCAGCAGCCCGGGACTACGGTCCTACAATGAGCAGTTCTTC. Translated, it gives CASSPGLRSYNEQFF.

At least ten counts were recorded for this clonotype. The V call is TRBV7-2, the J call TRBJ2-5; 13 bases are shared with TRBD2. V trimming: 5 bases; J trimming: 3 bases; junction bases outside the gene matches: 6. The length of the CDR3 is 16 residues. Germline values: CDR1 SGHTA, CDR2 FQGNSA. The chain's CDR3 is CASSPIGLAGEETQYF. CDR3 bases: TGTGCCAGCAGCCCGATAGGACTAGCGGGGGAAGAGACCCAGTACTTC.

There are many counts of this clonotype. CDR3 DNA: TGCAGTGCTAGAGATGTGCTGGGCAGGGGCTACGAGACCCAGTACTTC. It encodes CSARDVLGRGYETQYF. The chain carries TRBV20-1 and TRBJ2-5; weak D call: TRBD1 (6 bases). Germline V gene lookup returns CDR1 DFQATT and CDR2 SNEGSKA (reference sequence). The CDR3 has 16 amino acids. V was pared by 0 bases and J by 5 bases, with 19 bases between.

This clonotype was found a few times. This sequence joins TRBV28 and TRBJ1-5; D may be TRBD1 (5 bases). V gave up 10 bases and J gave up 4 bases, with 17 bases separating them. Germline V lookup: CDR1 MDHEN, CDR2 SYDVKM. This CDR3 has 14 amino acids. CDR3: CATGGFGENQPQHF. CDR3 coding DNA: TGTGCCACGGGGGGGTTCGGGGAGAATCAGCCCCAGCATTTT. Variable domain in full (rest from reference TRBV28 and TRBJ1-5): DVKVTQSSRYLVKRTGEKVFLECVQDMDHENMFWYRQDPGLGLRLIYFSYDVKMKEKGDIPEGYSVSREKKERFSLILESASTNQTSMYLCATGGFGENQPQHFGDGTRLSIL.

There are many counts of this clonotype. This chain links TRBV5-4 with TRBJ2-1; D gene unclear. CDR1 is SGHNT, CDR2 YYREEE, per germline (reference sequence). This CDR3 is 15 amino acids long. V lost 1 base to trimming and J lost 1 base, with 9 bases between them. CDR3 region: CASSLTDGSYNEQFF. The CDR3 DNA follows: TGTGCCAGCAGCTTGACGGACGGGTCCTACAATGAGCAGTTCTTC.

This clonotype was found a few times. V and J are TRBV20-1 and TRBJ1-1; the match to TRBD1 covers 7 bases. The CDR3 is 14 amino acids. The junction had 11 bases not matched to a gene; V was cut back by 5 bases and J by 5 bases. Germline CDR1 DFQATT, CDR2 SNEGSKA (reference sequence). The CDR3 reads CSAPQGGIGTEAFF. The CDR3 DNA reads as TGCAGTGCTCCTCAGGGGGGTATAGGTACTGAAGCTTTCTTT.

This chain joins TRBV21-1 and TRBJ2-5; the table's D call, TRBD1, was not checked against the DNA. TRBV21-1 is designated a pseudogene. The CDR3 contains 14 residues. CDR3 in DNA: TGTGCCAGCAGCGCCGGGACCCCCAAGAGGGCCCAGTACTTC. Protein: CASSAGTPKRAQYF.

This clonotype was counted at least ten times. This may stem from a read error, because a much larger clone lies one nucleotide away. The CDR3 does not end in the conserved phenylalanine or tryptophan, so this is likely a read error. The V gene is TRBV27, the J gene TRBJ2-7; D not resolved. This CDR3 has 13 amino acids. Trimming removed 3 bases at V and 3 bases at J, with 9 bases between. Germline loops: CDR1 MNHEY, CDR2 SMNVEV (reference sequence). CDR3: CASSFGSFYEQYI. DNA for the CDR3: TGTGCCAGCAGTTTCGGGTCTTTCTACGAGCAGTACATC.

This clonotype counts as medium-sized. This sequence joins TRBV4-1 and TRBJ2-6, with D perhaps being TRBD1 or TRBD2 (5 bases each). Trimming removed 4 bases at V and 0 bases at J, with 19 bases between. This CDR3 has 19 amino acids. Germline V gene sequence: CDR1 MGHRA, CDR2 YSYEKL. CDR3 protein: CASSPNTGQTVSGANVLTF. The CDR3 DNA follows: TGCGCCAGCAGCCCCAATACGGGGCAAACCGTCTCTGGGGCCAACGTCCTGACTTTC.

This clonotype has ten or more counts. The CDR3 DNA reads TGCGCCAGCAGCCCGGATTCCACAGATACGCAGTATTTT. This encodes CASSPDSTDTQYF. The V call is TRBV5-1, the J call TRBJ2-3; D gene uncertain. There are 13 residues in the CDR3. Germline V gene sequence: CDR1 SGHRS, CDR2 YFSETQ. V was trimmed by 4 bases and J by 2 bases, leaving 8 bases between them.

Ten or more counts support this clonotype. The V call is TRBV30, the J call TRBJ1-1, with D hard to call. CDR3 size: 13 residues. Germline V gene lookup returns CDR1 GTSNPN and CDR2 SVGIG (reference sequence). V lost 3 bases and J lost 5, with 13 bases in between. The CDR3 DNA reads as TGTGCCTGGAGCGAGGCATCGTGGACTGAAGCTTTCTTT. As protein: CAWSEASWTEAFF. The full variable domain, its missing parts supplied by reference TRBV30 and TRBJ1-1, is SQTIHQWPATLVQPVGSPLSLECTVEGTSNPNLYWYRQAAGRGLQLLFYSVGIGQISSEVPQNLSASRPQDRQFILSSKKLLLSDSGFYLCAWSEASWTEAFFGQGTRLTVV.

A note on this clonotype: The junction departs from germline at one end; a sequencing error may be responsible. The J gene is TRBJ2-1, the V gene TRBV7-8; TRBD1 matches 12 bases. This CDR3 spans 16 amino acids. Germline V CDR1 and CDR2: SGHVS, FQNEAQ. The CDR3 sequence: CASSSSSGTGGSEQLF. The CDR3, as DNA: TGTGCCAGCAGCTCAAGCTCCGGGACAGGGGGCAGTGAGCAGCTCTTC.

Points on this clonotype: A far larger clone differs by one base, so this is likely a read error. This CDR3 fails to terminate in the conserved phenylalanine or tryptophan, so it likely reflects a read error. The V gene is TRBV12-3 or TRBV12-4, the J gene TRBJ2-2, with 8 bases matching TRBD1. This CDR3 has 15 amino acids. The trim removed 4 bases at V and 2 bases at J, leaving 3 bases unmatched. CDR3 coding DNA: TGTGCCAGCAGTTACAGGGGGAGCAACACCGGGGAGCTGTTTCTT. It is translated as CASSYRGSNTGELFL.

The table lists this clonotype with many counts. The rearrangement joins TRBV7-9 to TRBJ2-2; D not resolved. The V gene lost 4 bases and the J gene lost 2 bases, with 8 bases spanning the gap. Germline V lookup: CDR1 SEHNR, CDR2 FQNEAQ (reference sequence). The CDR3 covers 14 residues. CDR3 coding DNA: TGTGCCAGCAGCTATGACTCTAACACCGGGGAGCTGTTTTTT. Amino acids: CASSYDSNTGELFF.

There are many counts of this clonotype. J is TRBJ2-1 and V is TRBV5-6; TRBD2 aligns across 9 bases. Germline loops: CDR1 SGHDT, CDR2 YYEEEE. After removal of 4 bases from V and 7 bases from J, the junction contained 15 bases not matched to a gene. This CDR3 has 17 residues. This CDR3 reads CASSPSRAGGMVNEQFF. DNA of the CDR3: TGTGCCAGCAGCCCCAGCCGGGCGGGAGGGATGGTTAATGAGCAGTTCTTC.

This clonotype showed up many times. V and J are TRBV24-1 and TRBJ2-2; weak D call: TRBD1 (6 bases). Germline loops: CDR1 KGHDR, CDR2 SFDVKD. The CDR3 extends over 15 amino acids. Deletions cut 5 bases from V and 1 base from J, with 10 bases between. Written as DNA, the CDR3 is TGTGCCACCAGTGGACCGGGACAGAACACCGGGGAGCTGTTTTTT. Translating it yields CATSGPGQNTGELFF.

The chain is built from TRBV5-4 and TRBJ1-1; D is undetermined. The CDR3 runs 12 residues. The V gene's germline CDR1 is SGHNT and CDR2 YYREEE (reference sequence). The germline V and J ends were trimmed by 1 base and 5 bases, with 6 bases remaining between them. CDR3 sequence: CASSLFGTEAFF. In DNA form, the CDR3 reads TGTGCCAGCAGCTTGTTTGGGACTGAAGCTTTCTTT.

This clonotype came up many times. This chain connects TRBV6-5 to TRBJ2-2, with TRBD1 matching 8 bases. CDR1 is MNHEY, CDR2 SVGAGI, per germline. This CDR3 comprises 17 residues. V shed 6 bases and J 0 bases; nucleotides not matched to a gene: 9. Here the CDR3 reads CASRPTGGLSNTGELFF. CDR3 nucleotides: TGTGCCAGCAGGCCCACAGGGGGATTGTCGAACACCGGGGAGCTGTTTTTT.

This clonotype came up many times. The chain joins TRBV6-2 or TRBV6-3 to TRBJ2-3; 8 nucleotides align to TRBD2. The length of the CDR3 is 19 residues. V dropped 0 bases and J dropped 2; count of bases not matched to a gene: 13. From germline, CDR1 is MNHEY and CDR2 SVGEGT. CDR3 sequence: CASSYSILDRREDTDTQYF. CDR3 DNA sequence: TGTGCCAGCAGTTACTCGATACTCGATCGGCGGGAGGACACAGATACGCAGTATTTT.

This clonotype was detected only a few times. The junction departs from germline at one end; a sequencing error may be responsible. The chain is built from TRBV18 and TRBJ2-7; tentatively, D is TRBD1 or TRBD2 (5 bases each). In germline, CDR1 is KGHSH, CDR2 LQKENI. This CDR3 is 14 amino acids long. CDR3 residues: CASSPTGNGVRGNF. DNA of the CDR3: TGTGCCAGCTCACCAACAGGTAATGGAGTACGAGGGAACTTC.

As to this clonotype: A read error may produce the germline difference seen at one junction end. This chain's CDR3 is CASSRQVLGDNERFF. DNA of the CDR3: TGCGCCAGCAGCCGGCAGGTCTTAGGTGACAATGAGCGGTTCTTC. The chain carries TRBV4-1 and TRBJ2-1; D gene uncertain. From germline, CDR1 is MGHRA and CDR2 YSYEKL. The CDR3 has 15 amino acids.

Note on this clonotype: A far larger clone is just one base off, so this is likely a read error. The chain carries TRBV7-8 and TRBJ1-2, with D uncertain. CDR3 length equals 12 residues. Germline values: CDR1 SGHVS, CDR2 FQNEAQ. Here the CDR3 DNA reads TGTGCCAGCTCCTACGGTGACTATGGCCACACCTTC. It specifies CASSYGDYGHTF.

This clonotype has ten or more counts. The rearrangement joins TRBV3-1 to TRBJ2-1, with D uncertain. Germline V gene data show CDR1 as LGHDT and CDR2 as YNNKEL (reference sequence). The CDR3 runs to 15 residues. Trimming pared 3 bases from V and 0 bases from J, leaving 9 bases between. This chain's CDR3 is CASSQTGSSYNEQFF. CDR3 nucleotide sequence: TGTGCCAGCAGCCAGACCGGCTCCTCCTACAATGAGCAGTTCTTC.